The 7 T cell receptor beta chains presented below share a single source sample, sequenced in a study of blood T cell repertoires in COVID-19. The protocol was immunoSEQ multiplex PCR, while the TCRdb copy is restricted to in-frame clones and leaves out a portion. This table has 200,000 or so clones, 85% to 90% appearing once. Sequencing was carried out using peripheral blood. The source is a man aged 80 or over with acute or convalescent COVID-19.

This sequence joins TRBV5-4 and TRBJ2-5; 8 positions agree with TRBD1. V lost 4 bases and J lost 2; bases outside the gene matches: 7. In germline, CDR1 is SGHNT, CDR2 YYREEE (reference sequence). The CDR3 has 15 residues. The CDR3 region has the DNA TGTGCCAGCAGCCCCCCGGACAGGGAACAAGAGACCCAGTACTTC. It codes for CASSPPDREQETQYF.

The chain recombines TRBV27 with TRBJ2-7; D is possibly TRBD2 (6 bases). The CDR3 length is 14 residues. The V end lost 5 bases, the J end lost 5 bases, and 16 bases lay between the germline ends. Germline loops: CDR1 MNHEY, CDR2 SMNVEV (reference sequence). CDR3 amino acids: CASSPGLMLDEQYF. In DNA, the CDR3 is TGTGCCAGCAGTCCGGGACTGATGCTCGACGAGCAGTACTTC.

The chain combines TRBV21-1 with TRBJ2-2; the D call of TRBD1 is as the table states it, not checked on the DNA. TRBV21-1 is a listed pseudogene. This CDR3 contains 13 residues. The DNA for the CDR3 is TGTGCCAGCAGCCTCCATCAGGCCGGGGAGCTGTTTTTT. It codes for CASSLHQAGELFF.

The rearrangement joins TRBV30 to TRBJ1-6, with D tentatively TRBD1 (5 bases). The germline CDR1 and CDR2 sequences are GTSNPN and SVGIG (reference sequence). V lost 3 bases to trimming and J lost 9 bases, with 15 bases between them. The CDR3 totals 14 residues. DNA of the CDR3: TGTGCCTGGAGCAGGGACCCGCGGGGTTCACCCCTCCACTTT. Encoded protein: CAWSRDPRGSPLHF.

In DNA form, the CDR3 reads TGTGCCAGCAGCTTGACACAGGGGGCTAATTCACCCCTCCACTTT. This translates into CASSLTQGANSPLHF. The chain couples TRBV7-2 to TRBJ1-6; 9 nucleotides match TRBD1. The CDR3 is made up of 15 amino acids. The ends lost 3 bases at V and 6 bases at J; junction bases unmatched: 3. Germline V lookup: CDR1 SGHTA, CDR2 FQGNSA.

The genes are TRBV11-2 and TRBJ2-7; possibly TRBD1 for D (6 bases). The CDR3 runs to 14 residues. In germline, CDR1 is SGHAT, CDR2 FQNNGV. V shed 1 base and J shed 1 base, with 8 bases lying between them. The DNA of the CDR3 is TGTGCCAGCAGCTTAGGCAGGGGTTCCTACGAGCAGTACTTC. Translation: CASSLGRGSYEQYF.

The rearrangement uses TRBV4-3 and TRBJ1-3, with TRBD1 matching 7 bases. After removal of 1 base from V and 2 bases from J, the junction contained 2 bases not matched to a gene. Germline V gives CDR1 LGHNA, CDR2 YSLEER. The CDR3 consists of 15 residues. CDR3 residues: CASSQATGAGNTIYF. The CDR3 region has the DNA TGCGCCAGCAGCCAAGCCACAGGGGCTGGAAACACCATATATTTT.